These 17 T cell receptor beta chains originate from one sample sequenced in a study of cytotoxic CD8 clonotypes in ibrutinib-treated CLL. The protocol was immunoSEQ multiplex PCR, while the TCRdb copy is restricted to in-frame clones and leaves out a portion. The sample lists around 310,000 clones, about 80% occurring once. Sample: PBMCs, taken before ibrutinib treatment. The receptors were sampled from a human donor with chronic lymphocytic leukemia.

J is TRBJ2-1 and V is TRBV27; the D gene is possibly TRBD2 (6 bases). The CDR3 consists of 14 residues. Germline CDR1 and CDR2: MNHEY and SMNVEV (reference sequence). V lost 5 bases, J lost 5 bases, and 13 bases lay in between. In DNA form, the CDR3 reads TGTGCCAGCAGTGACCTCGAGCGGGACAATGAGCAGTTCTTC. Protein: CASSDLERDNEQFF.

As concerns this clone: The junction differs from germline at one of its ends, possibly a read error. The chain couples TRBV7-7 to TRBJ2-1, with 12 nucleotides matching TRBD2. The CDR3 contains 15 residues. The V gene's germline CDR1 is SSHAT and CDR2 FNYEAQ (reference sequence). The CDR3 nucleotides read TGTGCTAGCAGTTCCTCACCTAGCGGGAGGGTTGAGCAGTTCTTC. Residues: CASSSSPSGRVEQFF.

This clone turned up a few times. The rearrangement uses TRBV6-5 and TRBJ1-2; D is unresolved. Germline values: CDR1 MNHEY, CDR2 SVGAGI. The ends were cut back, 4 bases at V and 4 bases at J, with 16 bases in the middle. CDR3 length: 15 residues. CDR3 residues: CASSLLPGVSYGYTF. Written as DNA, the CDR3 is TGTGCCAGCAGTTTATTGCCGGGCGTATCCTATGGCTACACCTTC.

This clone appeared once. The chain combines TRBV19 with TRBJ2-1; the match to TRBD1 covers 8 bases. Germline lookup yields CDR1 LNHDA and CDR2 SQIVND (reference sequence). V lost 10 bases and J lost 3; bases outside the gene matches: 5. The CDR3 length is 13 residues. The CDR3 region is CANPTGDYNEQFF. CDR3 DNA sequence: TGTGCCAATCCGACAGGGGACTACAATGAGCAGTTCTTC.

The rearrangement links TRBV28 to TRBJ2-5, with 8 positions matching TRBD1. The CDR3 runs to 17 residues. V dropped 1 base and J dropped 5; count of bases not matched to a gene: 12. Germline values: CDR1 MDHEN, CDR2 SYDVKM. CDR3 protein: CASSLFPRRGRRETQYF. The CDR3 coding sequence is TGTGCCAGCAGTTTATTTCCTCGCAGGGGGCGGAGGGAGACCCAGTACTTC.

This clone was observed a handful of times. V gene TRBV7-2 combines with J gene TRBJ2-1, with 11 bases identical to TRBD2. The CDR3 is made up of 15 amino acids. V lost 3 bases to trimming and J lost 2 bases; unmatched junction nucleotides: 0. The germline gives CDR1 SGHTA, CDR2 FQGNSA. CDR3 in DNA: TGTGCCAGCAGCTTTAGCGGGAGGGCCTACAATGAGCAGTTCTTC. It encodes CASSFSGRAYNEQFF.

V usage is TRBV9 and J usage is TRBJ2-7; possibly TRBD1 for D (7 bases). V lost 0 bases to trimming and J lost 6 bases, with 10 bases between them. Per germline, CDR1 SGDLS and CDR2 YYNGEE. The CDR3 sequence is 13 residues long. This CDR3 reads CASSVAGGSEQYF. The CDR3 coding sequence is TGTGCCAGCAGCGTAGCAGGGGGGAGCGAGCAGTACTTC.

The genes are TRBV29-1 and TRBJ2-7; TRBD2 matches 7 bases. The germline CDR1 and CDR2 sequences are SQVTM and ANQGSEA. The length of the CDR3 is 14 residues. J was trimmed by 4 bases and V by 5 bases; bases with no gene match: 11. This CDR3 is CSVSRDYLGYEQYF. Written as DNA, the CDR3 is TGCAGCGTTAGCCGGGACTACCTCGGGTACGAGCAGTACTTC.

This chain connects TRBV5-6 to TRBJ2-5, with 8 bases identical to TRBD1. The last part of the DNA fits TRBJ2-7 better; the J call may be wrong. The CDR3 runs to 15 residues. Per the germline V gene, CDR1 is SGHDT and CDR2 is YYEEEE. CDR3 bases: TGTGCCAGCAGCTTCGGGACAGGACGCTCCTACGAGCAGTACTTC. It is translated as CASSFGTGRSYEQYF.

The chain carries TRBV7-2 and TRBJ2-7; D unclear. The germline gives CDR1 SGHTA, CDR2 FQGNSA. Trimming removed 3 bases from V and 3 bases from J, with 6 bases in between. This CDR3 has 12 amino acids. The CDR3 DNA reads as TGTGCCAGCAGCTTCTGGTTCTACGAGCAGTACTTC. Amino acid sequence: CASSFWFYEQYF. Combining the CDR3 with reference TRBV7-2 and TRBJ2-7 gives the whole variable domain GAGVSQSPSNKVTEKGKDVELRCDPISGHTALYWYRQSLGQGLEFLIYFQGNSAPDKSGLPSDRFSAERTGGSVSTLTIQRTQQEDSAVYLCASSFWFYEQYFGPGTRLTVT.

The DNA for the CDR3 is TGTGCCAGCAGCTTAAGGGTTCTAGGCTCTAGCACAGATACGCAGTATTTT. It codes for CASSLRVLGSSTDTQYF. The rearrangement joins TRBV7-9 to TRBJ2-3; D uncertain. The CDR3 loop spans 17 amino acids. The germline V and J ends were trimmed by 2 bases and 0 bases, with 15 bases remaining between them. Per the germline V gene, CDR1 is SEHNR and CDR2 is FQNEAQ (reference sequence). Full variable domain (missing parts from reference TRBV7-9 and TRBJ2-3): DTGVSQNPRHKITKRGQNVTFRCDPISEHNRLYWYRQTLGQGPEFLTYFQNEAQLEKSRLLSDRFSAERPKGSFSTLEIQRTEQGDSAMYLCASSLRVLGSSTDTQYFGPGTRLTVL.

The chain uses TRBV7-7 and TRBJ1-1; 7 bases fit TRBD1. CDR3 length equals 13 residues. From germline, CDR1 is SSHAT and CDR2 FNYEAQ (reference sequence). V trimming: 5 bases; J trimming: 4 bases; junction bases outside the gene matches: 4. CDR3: CASSRGQGTEAFF. The CDR3 coding sequence is TGTGCCAGCAGCAGGGGGCAAGGCACTGAAGCTTTCTTT.

As to this clone: Other DNA sequences in this sample translate to the same CDR3. J is TRBJ2-1 and V is TRBV6-5; no clear D gene. Germline V CDR1 and CDR2: MNHEY, SVGAGI. Trimming left V 6 bases short and J 7 bases short, with 7 bases between. The CDR3 has 11 residues. Here the CDR3 reads CASSHGNEQFF. The CDR3 nucleotides are TGTGCCAGCAGCCACGGTAATGAGCAGTTCTTC.

The chain employs TRBV23-1 and TRBJ2-2; D is unresolved. Being an ORF, TRBV23-1 has a function that is uncertain. This CDR3 is 13 amino acids long. V lost 3 bases and J 4 bases, leaving 6 bases between the germline ends. The CDR3 sequence: CASSQSGTGELFF. DNA for the CDR3: TGCGCCAGCAGTCAGTCCGGCACCGGGGAGCTGTTTTTT.

This chain connects TRBV30 to TRBJ2-7; 7 nucleotides line up with TRBD1. Germline V gives CDR1 GTSNPN, CDR2 SVGIG (reference sequence). V lost 3 bases, J lost 3 bases, and 2 bases stayed unmatched. The CDR3 extends over 12 amino acids. Here the CDR3 DNA reads TGTGCCTGGAGCTCAGGGGGCTACGAGCAGTACTTC. This encodes CAWSSGGYEQYF. Using reference TRBV30 and TRBJ2-7 for the parts outside the CDR3, the full variable domain is SQTIHQWPATLVQPVGSPLSLECTVEGTSNPNLYWYRQAAGRGLQLLFYSVGIGQISSEVPQNLSASRPQDRQFILSSKKLLLSDSGFYLCAWSSGGYEQYFGPGTRLTVT.

This sequence joins TRBV10-3 and TRBJ1-2, with TRBD1 matching over 8 bases. J gave up 6 bases and V 5 bases, and 17 bases lay outside the gene matches. The CDR3 consists of 17 residues. Germline loops: CDR1 ENHRY, CDR2 SYGVKD. Written as DNA, the CDR3 is TGTGCCATCAGTAACATACCGGCAGGGGGCGCCACGGATGGCTACACCTTC. It is translated as CAISNIPAGGATDGYTF.

This chain links TRBV5-1 with TRBJ2-2; TRBD2 agrees at 9 bases. Trimming removed 3 bases from V and 4 bases from J; junction bases left unmatched: 10. Looked up from germline, CDR1 is SGHRS and CDR2 is YFSETQ. The CDR3 length is 17 residues. In DNA, the CDR3 is TGCGCCAGCAGCTCCGCCTCGGCGGGAGGGGGCACCGGGGAGCTGTTTTTT. This encodes CASSSASAGGGTGELFF.